A single sample gave rise to the 28 T cell receptor beta chains below, sequenced in a study of cytomegalovirus exposure and HLA in healthy donors. Assay: immunoSEQ multiplex PCR; the TCRdb copy retains only in-frame clones and omits some. The sample includes some 240,000 clones, around nine tenths seen only once; the top ten take roughly 2%. The sample consisted of PBMCs. These receptors came from a woman younger than 35 in good health and CMV-seropositive.

The rearrangement uses TRBV2 and TRBJ2-7, with D possibly TRBD1 on 5 matching bases. From germline, CDR1 is SNHLY and CDR2 FYNNEI. CDR3 length equals 15 residues. V shed 0 bases and J shed 4 bases, with 13 bases lying between them. This CDR3 reads CASSEAKDTFYEQYF. CDR3 nucleotide sequence: TGTGCCAGCAGTGAAGCTAAGGACACCTTTTACGAGCAGTACTTC. The full variable domain, in which reference TRBV2 and TRBJ2-7 provide the parts outside the CDR3, is EPEVTQTPSHQVTQMGQEVILRCVPISNHLYFYWYRQILGQKVEFLVSFYNNEISEKSEIFDDQFSVERPDGSNFTLKIRSTKLEDSAMYFCASSEAKDTFYEQYFGPGTRLTVT.

The CDR3 loop is CSARDRYGYTF. In DNA form, the CDR3 reads TGCAGTGCTAGAGACAGATATGGCTACACCTTC. The V call is TRBV20-1, the J call TRBJ1-2; D gene ambiguous. Germline V gene sequence: CDR1 DFQATT, CDR2 SNEGSKA (reference sequence). Trimming removed 0 bases from V and 5 bases from J, with 4 bases in between. The CDR3 spans 11 residues.

This clone was picked up one time. The gene calls are TRBV30 and TRBJ1-5; a weak D match, TRBD1 (6 bases). The CDR3 sequence is 15 residues long. Trimming took 3 bases from V and 7 from J, leaving 19 bases between them. Looked up from germline, CDR1 is GTSNPN and CDR2 is SVGIG (reference sequence). DNA of the CDR3: TGTGCCTGGAGCGTAGGTCTTACAGGGCTGCAGCCCCAGCATTTT. Protein: CAWSVGLTGLQPQHF.

This clone came up a few times. The chain is built from TRBV2 and TRBJ1-1, with 7 bases matching TRBD1. The length of the CDR3 is 11 residues. CDR1 and CDR2 from the germline V gene are SNHLY and FYNNEI. With 7 bases clipped from V and 11 bases from J, the junction kept 7 bases outside the gene matches. CDR3 residues: CASTRQGEAFF. In nucleotides, the CDR3 is TGTGCCAGCACGAGACAGGGTGAGGCTTTCTTT.

The CDR3 DNA reads TGTGCCAGCAGCTACTCAGAGACCCAGTACTTC. This translates into CASSYSETQYF. V usage is TRBV5-4 and J usage is TRBJ2-5, with no clear D. V was trimmed by 3 bases and J by 4 bases, leaving 4 bases between them. This CDR3 has 11 residues. Germline loops: CDR1 SGHNT, CDR2 YYREEE (reference sequence).

The CDR3 spells CASSTQPGSYYEQYF. The CDR3 DNA reads as TGTGCCAGCAGCACACAACCCGGGTCCTACTACGAGCAGTACTTC. The chain recombines TRBV7-6 with TRBJ2-7, with no clear D. V lost 5 bases to trimming and J lost 3 bases, with 17 bases between them. The CDR3 is made up of 15 amino acids. Germline V lookup: CDR1 SGHVS, CDR2 FNYEAQ.

The rearrangement joins TRBV5-1 to TRBJ2-1; 10 positions match TRBD2. This CDR3 is 16 amino acids long. The germline V gene encodes CDR1 SGHRS and CDR2 YFSETQ. The ends lost 0 bases at V and 8 bases at J; junction bases unmatched: 8. CDR3 residues: CASSLAASGSLDEQFF. The DNA of the CDR3 is TGCGCCAGCAGCTTGGCGGCTAGCGGGAGTTTAGATGAGCAGTTCTTC.

The rearrangement joins TRBV30 to TRBJ2-1; 8 positions agree with TRBD2. The CDR3 sequence is 15 residues long. CDR1 and CDR2 from the germline V gene are GTSNPN and SVGIG (reference sequence). J gave up 3 bases and V 0 bases, and 4 bases lay outside the gene matches. The CDR3: CAWSVRGGIYNEQFF. As DNA, the CDR3 is TGTGCCTGGAGTGTACGGGGGGGAATCTACAATGAGCAGTTCTTC.

The chain employs TRBV4-1 and TRBJ2-7, with unresolved D. The CDR3 is 16 residues long. The germline V gene has CDR1 MGHRA and CDR2 YSYEKL. Trimming removed 0 bases from V and 2 bases from J, with 14 bases in between. The CDR3 region is CASSQDDGNSPYEQYF. In DNA, the CDR3 is TGCGCCAGCAGCCAAGATGACGGAAATAGCCCCTACGAGCAGTACTTC.

The chain joins TRBV5-1 to TRBJ2-2; 8 bases are a match to TRBD1. CDR1 and CDR2 (germline): SGHRS, YFSETQ. The CDR3 sequence is 14 residues long. The trim removed 4 bases at V and 7 bases at J, leaving 6 bases unmatched. The CDR3 sequence: CASSGQGEDGELFF. The CDR3 DNA follows: TGCGCCAGCAGCGGACAGGGTGAGGACGGGGAGCTGTTTTTT.

This chain connects TRBV27 to TRBJ1-5, with 10 bases that match TRBD1. The J segment lost 7 bases and the V segment lost 6 bases, leaving 9 bases of the junction unmatched. This CDR3 spans 15 amino acids. Per the germline V gene, CDR1 is MNHEY and CDR2 is SMNVEV (reference sequence). In DNA, the CDR3 is TGTGCCAGCAGGCGAGGGACAGGGGTTGGACAGCCCCAGCATTTT. Translation gives CASRRGTGVGQPQHF.

V is TRBV27 and J is TRBJ2-1, with TRBD2 matching over 8 bases. The CDR3 is 16 residues long. Trimming cost V 7 bases and J 0 bases; bases outside gene matches: 8. Per the germline V gene, CDR1 is MNHEY and CDR2 is SMNVEV (reference sequence). CDR3: CASKVRGTSSYNEQFF. The CDR3 nucleotides read TGTGCCAGCAAGGTGCGAGGGACTAGCTCCTACAATGAGCAGTTCTTC.

The rearrangement joins TRBV7-9 to TRBJ2-1, with 10 bases lining up with TRBD2. J was trimmed by 7 bases and V by 5 bases; bases with no gene match: 2. The CDR3 is made up of 13 amino acids. Per germline, CDR1 SEHNR and CDR2 FQNEAQ (reference sequence). The CDR3: CASSQGLANEQFF. The CDR3 region has the DNA TGTGCCAGCAGCCAGGGACTAGCGAATGAGCAGTTCTTC. Full variable domain (outside the CDR3, taken from reference TRBV7-9 and TRBJ2-1): DTGVSQNPRHKITKRGQNVTFRCDPISEHNRLYWYRQTLGQGPEFLTYFQNEAQLEKSRLLSDRFSAERPKGSFSTLEIQRTEQGDSAMYLCASSQGLANEQFFGPGTRLTVL.

The CDR3 nucleotides read TGCGCCAGCAGCCAGATGGGGGGTACTGGCAATCAGCCCCAGCATTTT. It encodes CASSQMGGTGNQPQHF. This chain joins TRBV4-1 and TRBJ1-5, with a weak D call TRBD1 (5 bases). V shed 3 bases and J shed 2 bases, with 14 bases lying between them. Germline CDR1 and CDR2: MGHRA and YSYEKL. This CDR3 comprises 16 residues.

This clone has only one observation. V usage is TRBV5-4 and J usage is TRBJ2-1; the match to TRBD1 covers 7 bases. The germline V gene encodes CDR1 SGHNT and CDR2 YYREEE (reference sequence). CDR3 length equals 20 residues. J lost 4 bases, V lost 3 bases, and 22 bases had no gene match. This CDR3 reads CASSSSVEKGASRIYNEQFF. CDR3 DNA sequence: TGTGCCAGCAGCTCATCCGTGGAGAAGGGGGCGAGCCGCATTTACAATGAGCAGTTCTTC. Full variable domain (outside the CDR3, taken from reference TRBV5-4 and TRBJ2-1): ETGVTQSPTHLIKTRGQQVTLRCSSQSGHNTVSWYQQALGQGPQFIFQYYREEENGRGNFPPRFSGLQFPNYSSELNVNALELDDSALYLCASSSSVEKGASRIYNEQFFGPGTRLTVL.

This rearrangement joins TRBV4-1 to TRBJ2-1; 14 nucleotides line up with TRBD2. The germline gives CDR1 MGHRA, CDR2 YSYEKL. Trimming cost V 4 bases and J 5 bases; bases outside gene matches: 4. The CDR3 loop spans 16 amino acids. This chain's CDR3 is CASSPGLAGENNEQFF. CDR3 bases: TGCGCCAGCAGCCCGGGACTAGCGGGAGAAAACAATGAGCAGTTCTTC.

J is TRBJ2-3 and V is TRBV9; 8 nucleotides match TRBD2. V shed 0 bases, J shed 6 bases, and the junction held 6 bases outside the gene matches. Germline-derived CDR1 and CDR2 are SGDLS and YYNGEE. The CDR3 is 15 residues long. The DNA of the CDR3 is TGTGCCAGCAGCGTAGTGGCGGGAGGCTCCGATACGCAGTATTTT. Amino acid sequence: CASSVVAGGSDTQYF.

The V gene is TRBV30, the J gene TRBJ1-3; D might be TRBD1 (5 bases). V lost 2 bases and J lost 3, with 14 bases in between. The germline V gene encodes CDR1 GTSNPN and CDR2 SVGIG (reference sequence). This CDR3 has 15 residues. The CDR3 loop reads CAWSLGGSSGNTIYF. Written as DNA, the CDR3 is TGTGCCTGGAGTCTTGGGGGGTCCAGTGGAAACACCATATATTTT.

The rearrangement uses TRBV7-8 and TRBJ2-1; TRBD2 matches 8 bases. The CDR3 is made up of 12 amino acids. The trim removed 9 bases at V and 10 bases at J, leaving 8 bases unmatched. Germline V gene lookup returns CDR1 SGHVS and CDR2 FQNEAQ. This CDR3 reads CASYSGKGEQFF. The DNA of the CDR3 is TGTGCCAGTTATAGCGGGAAAGGGGAGCAGTTCTTC.

The chain combines TRBV11-2 with TRBJ2-7; 7 bases match TRBD1. CDR1 is SGHAT, CDR2 FQNNGV, per germline. With V trimmed by 0 bases and J by 3 bases, 2 bases remained unmatched. The CDR3 contains 14 residues. In nucleotides, the CDR3 is TGTGCCAGCAGCTTAGAGCAGGGGGACTACGAGCAGTACTTC. Protein product: CASSLEQGDYEQYF. The variable domain in full, with the rest retrieved from reference TRBV11-2 and TRBJ2-7, is EAGVAQSPRYKIIEKRQSVAFWCNPISGHATLYWYQQILGQGPKLLIQFQNNGVVDDSQLPKDRFSAERLKGVDSTLKIQPAKLEDSAVYLCASSLEQGDYEQYFGPGTRLTVT.

This chain links TRBV25-1 with TRBJ1-4; D perhaps matches TRBD1 (5 bases). Per the germline V gene, CDR1 is MGHDK and CDR2 is SYGVNS. The CDR3 extends over 16 amino acids. Trimming cost V 10 bases and J 0 bases, with 18 bases left between them. The DNA of the CDR3 is TGTGCCACTAGTCCAGGGCCCCTTGCAACTAATGAAAAACTGTTTTTT. Protein sequence: CATSPGPLATNEKLFF.

The chain joins TRBV6-5 to TRBJ2-1; 8 nucleotides line up with TRBD2. CDR1 and CDR2 (germline): MNHEY, SVGAGI. This CDR3 is built from 15 residues. Trimming cost V 5 bases and J 9 bases; bases outside gene matches: 12. In DNA, the CDR3 is TGTGCCAGCAGTCAACCGGGTAGCGGGGACGGTGAGCAGTTCTTC. Translation gives CASSQPGSGDGEQFF.

This rearrangement joins TRBV10-3 to TRBJ2-7; 8 positions agree with TRBD2. V lost 0 bases and J lost 2; bases outside the gene matches: 0. The germline gives CDR1 ENHRY, CDR2 SYGVKD. The CDR3 sequence is 14 residues long. CDR3 nucleotides: TGTGCCATCAGTGAGTCGGGACTAGCCTACGAGCAGTACTTC. This sequence encodes CAISESGLAYEQYF.

The gene calls are TRBV7-3 and TRBJ2-1, with 7 bases fitting TRBD2. This CDR3 is built from 16 residues. CDR1 and CDR2 from the germline V gene are SGHTA and FQGTGA. After removal of 2 bases from V and 3 bases from J, the junction contained 7 bases not matched to a gene. The CDR3 nucleotides are TGTGCCAGCAGCTTATCTGCGGGGGAGATCTACAATGAGCAGTTCTTC. The encoded protein is CASSLSAGEIYNEQFF. Together with reference TRBV7-3 and TRBJ2-1, the CDR3 gives the full variable domain: GAGVSQTPSNKVTEKGKYVELRCDPISGHTALYWYRQSLGQGPEFLIYFQGTGAADDSGLPNDRFFAVRPEGSVSTLKIQRTERGDSAVYLCASSLSAGEIYNEQFFGPGTRLTVL.

The chain employs TRBV6-6 and TRBJ2-2; possible D gene TRBD2, 6 bases. Looked up from germline, CDR1 is MNHNY and CDR2 is SVGAGI (reference sequence). Trimming took off 7 bases at V and 5 bases at J, with 11 bases between the two ends. The CDR3 totals 13 residues. DNA of the CDR3: TGTGCCAGCAAGGCAGGGAGGACCGGGGAGCTGTTTTTT. This translates into CASKAGRTGELFF.

Details on this clone: The sample holds other DNA sequences that translate to the same CDR3. The V gene is TRBV5-1, the J gene TRBJ2-1; 12 bases are shared with TRBD2. The CDR3 is 15 amino acids. Trimming at V came to 0 bases and at J to 10 bases, leaving 5 bases not matched to a gene. Looked up from germline, CDR1 is SGHRS and CDR2 is YFSETQ. The CDR3 loop reads CASSLELAGGGEQFF. In DNA, the CDR3 is TGCGCCAGCAGCTTGGAACTAGCGGGAGGCGGCGAGCAGTTCTTC.

CDR3 region: CASSIRGQQNYGYTF. The CDR3 DNA follows: TGTGCCAGTAGTATCCGGGGACAGCAAAACTATGGCTACACCTTC. The chain carries TRBV19 and TRBJ1-2; 7 bases are a match to TRBD1. The CDR3 totals 15 residues. The germline V gene has CDR1 LNHDA and CDR2 SQIVND (reference sequence). Germline trimming cut 3 bases from V and 2 bases from J; bases unmatched to any gene: 6.

This chain joins TRBV7-2 and TRBJ1-3; D not resolved. The CDR3 has 15 residues. V lost 5 bases, J lost 2 bases, and 13 bases lay in between. The germline gives CDR1 SGHTA, CDR2 FQGNSA. The CDR3 here is CASSLRGQAGNTIYF. For the CDR3, the DNA is TGTGCCAGCAGCCTTCGTGGGCAGGCTGGAAACACCATATATTTT.